This T cell receptor (beta chain) comes out of a study of cytomegalovirus exposure and HLA in healthy donors. This CDR3 has 13 residues. The V end was cut by 0 bases, the J end by 9 bases, with 11 bases between. The germline CDR1 and CDR2 sequences are WNHNN and SYGVQD (reference sequence). On this clone itself: Its antigen is not known.

PCR involved 60 Vbeta and 13 Jbeta primers. The assay was immunoSEQ multiplex PCR, and TCRdb's table has in-frame clones only and misses some. The table shows 100,000 or so clones, with approximately 84% occurring only once. General observations from the study: Later analysis reportedly placed an Asian-associated ancestry cluster below the roughly 670-donor mean in N-insertions.

Sample: PBMCs. V usage is TRBV10-1 and J usage is TRBJ1-1; D unresolved. The TCR originated in a man aged 18 to 29 in good health and CMV-seronegative. The CDR3: CASSESLRSKAFF. CDR3 nucleotide sequence: TGCGCCAGCAGTGAGTCCCTGCGGTCCAAAGCTTTCTTT.